These 20 T cell receptor beta chains were all obtained from the same sample, sequenced in a study of regulatory T cells (dated by TCRdb to about 2018). Overall study outcomes, separate from this receptor: Hydrophobic residues at CDR3 positions 6 and 7 were enriched in conventional CD4+ T cells from CD3G-deficient patients, suggesting more self-reactive specificities.

These receptors are not linked to any known antigen. Library prep was done by the immunoSEQ multiplex PCR assay. For the multiplex PCR, 52 forward TRBV primers and 13 reverse TRBJ primers were used, and amplification bias was corrected with both assay-based and computational methods. What TCRdb holds here is the immuneACCESS table cut down to in-frame rearrangements. Part of the clones is not present; checked against another copy, under half of the missing clones reflect an unresolved V gene, and the others are unexplained. This sample gives tens of thousands of clones in total; about 93% of them show up just once. The ten biggest clones cover 0.75% to 1% of the sample. The sequencing sample was made of conventional CD4+ T cells sorted from blood. All receptors derive from a child aged 2 to 15 with CD3G deficiency.

The chain is built from TRBV18 and TRBJ2-7; weak D call: TRBD2 (6 bases). From germline, CDR1 is KGHSH and CDR2 LQKENI. V lost 3 bases, J lost 5 bases, and 11 bases lay in between. The CDR3 has 13 amino acids. The CDR3: CASSPTGVHEQYF. For the CDR3, the DNA is TGTGCCAGCTCACCGACGGGAGTCCACGAGCAGTACTTC.

This chain joins TRBV30 and TRBJ1-6; D is unclear. This CDR3 is built from 13 residues. CDR1 is GTSNPN and CDR2 is SVGIG in the germline V gene (reference sequence). Trimming removed 5 bases at V and 16 bases at J, with 21 bases between. In DNA form, the CDR3 reads TGTGCCTGGCGCCGGGAGGACGGTCCCCCTCTCCACTTT. Protein: CAWRREDGPPLHF.

Concerning this clone itself: An end of the junction does not agree with germline; a read error may underlie this. V and J are TRBV6-1 and TRBJ2-6; perhaps TRBD1 as D (6 bases). Germline values: CDR1 MNHNS, CDR2 SASEGT. This CDR3 comprises 14 residues. In DNA, the CDR3 is TGTGCCAGCAGTGAATGGAACAGGGCCGACGTCCTGACTTTC. Its protein is CASSEWNRADVLTF.

The chain combines TRBV28 with TRBJ1-5; weak D call: TRBD1 (6 bases). The CDR3 has 15 residues. V lost 4 bases and J 5 bases, leaving 15 bases between the germline ends. CDR1 and CDR2 (germline): MDHEN, SYDVKM. CDR3 in DNA: TGTGCCAGCAGTTACTCCAGGGGATTGTATCAGCCCCAGCATTTT. This sequence encodes CASSYSRGLYQPQHF.

V gene TRBV6-1 combines with J gene TRBJ1-2, with 7 bases that match TRBD1. CDR3 length: 12 residues. The V segment lost 8 bases and the J segment 2 bases; nucleotides outside the gene matches: 2. Germline values: CDR1 MNHNS, CDR2 SASEGT. The CDR3 sequence is CASLDRNYGYTF. CDR3 coding DNA: TGTGCCAGCCTGGACAGGAACTATGGCTACACCTTC.

The chain uses TRBV29-1 and TRBJ2-3; the match to TRBD2 covers 11 bases. The J segment lost 4 bases and the V segment lost 4 bases, leaving 4 bases of the junction unmatched. CDR3 size: 14 residues. CDR1 and CDR2 (germline): SQVTM, ANQGSEA. The CDR3 DNA follows: TGCAGCGTTGTAGCGGGAGGGCAATCAGATACGCAGTATTTT. Protein product: CSVVAGGQSDTQYF.

The chain uses TRBV10-2 and TRBJ2-3; D remains unclear. Germline values: CDR1 WSHSY, CDR2 SAAADI. V dropped 3 bases and J dropped 4 bases, with 11 bases sitting between them. The CDR3 runs 14 residues. In nucleotides, the CDR3 is TGCGCCAGCAGTGACGGCCGTTTGTCAGATACGCAGTATTTT. Translated: CASSDGRLSDTQYF.

This clone was observed once. The rearrangement uses TRBV6-1 and TRBJ1-2; D gene unclear. This CDR3 region has 13 residues. CDR1 and CDR2 from the germline V gene are MNHNS and SASEGT. Trimming removed 3 bases at V and 3 bases at J, with 8 bases between. CDR3 protein: CASSEDLDYGYTF. The CDR3 DNA sequence: TGTGCCAGCAGTGAGGACCTAGACTATGGCTACACCTTC.

The chain couples TRBV19 to TRBJ2-2; 8 positions agree with TRBD2. Germline V gives CDR1 LNHDA, CDR2 SQIVND (reference sequence). This CDR3 contains 17 residues. Trimming took 3 bases from V and 3 from J; bases not matched to a gene: 9. The CDR3 DNA is TGTGCCAGTAGTATCGCCCCTACTAGCGGCTACACCGGGGAGCTGTTTTTT. Its protein is CASSIAPTSGYTGELFF.

The genes are TRBV7-9 and TRBJ2-1; TRBD2 agrees at 9 bases. The CDR3 sequence is 13 residues long. In germline, CDR1 is SEHNR, CDR2 FQNEAQ (reference sequence). Trimming at V came to 9 bases and at J to 7 bases, leaving 7 bases not matched to a gene. This CDR3 is CASASGKSNEQFF. CDR3 DNA: TGTGCCAGTGCTAGCGGGAAATCGAATGAGCAGTTCTTC.

This chain uses TRBV5-1 with TRBJ2-5; 8 positions match TRBD1. Germline values: CDR1 SGHRS, CDR2 YFSETQ. The CDR3 spans 16 residues. After removal of 0 bases from V and 1 base from J, the junction contained 5 bases not matched to a gene. CDR3 protein: CASSLGVQGVQETQYF. CDR3 nucleotide sequence: TGCGCCAGCAGCTTGGGGGTACAGGGGGTCCAAGAGACCCAGTACTTC.

This chain links TRBV28 with TRBJ2-7; 10 nucleotides match TRBD2. Germline V gene sequence: CDR1 MDHEN, CDR2 SYDVKM. The CDR3 is 14 residues long. Trimming took 3 bases from V and 6 from J; bases not matched to a gene: 5. CDR3 DNA sequence: TGTGCCAGCAGTTTCAGGCTAGCGGGAGTCGAGCAGTACTTC. It translates to CASSFRLAGVEQYF.

The chain links TRBV10-3 to TRBJ2-7, with D maybe TRBD2 (5 bases). Looked up from germline, CDR1 is ENHRY and CDR2 is SYGVKD. This CDR3 has 13 amino acids. Trimming shortened V by 11 bases and J by 6 bases, and 20 bases separated the two germline ends. CDR3 DNA: TGTGCCGCCCAAAAGGGAACTGAGGGCGAGCAGTACTTC. Protein sequence: CAAQKGTEGEQYF.

The chain has TRBV5-1 and TRBJ1-1; D is ambiguous. The CDR3 is 13 residues long. Trimming took 0 bases from V and 0 from J, leaving 3 bases between them. CDR1 is SGHRS, CDR2 YFSETQ, per germline. For the CDR3, the DNA is TGCGCCAGCAGCTTGGGTGTGAACACTGAAGCTTTCTTT. As protein: CASSLGVNTEAFF.

The chain couples TRBV5-1 to TRBJ1-1, with TRBD1 matching over 8 bases. Germline V gene lookup returns CDR1 SGHRS and CDR2 YFSETQ. V lost 4 bases and J lost 3; bases outside the gene matches: 8. This CDR3 has 15 residues. This chain's CDR3 is CASSVLQGGYTEAFF. The CDR3 DNA sequence: TGCGCCAGCAGCGTACTACAGGGGGGCTACACTGAAGCTTTCTTT.

The genes are TRBV28 and TRBJ2-2; D assignment may be TRBD1 or TRBD2 (6 bases each). CDR3 size: 13 residues. Germline values: CDR1 MDHEN, CDR2 SYDVKM. Trimming took 8 bases from V and 6 from J, leaving 13 bases between them. The CDR3 DNA sequence: TGTGCCAGCGGAGGGGGAATCCCCGGGGAGCTGTTTTTT. Translation: CASGGGIPGELFF.

V gene TRBV7-9 combines with J gene TRBJ2-3; no reliable D call. The CDR3 is 13 residues long. The V end was cut by 3 bases, the J end by 4 bases, with 8 bases between. Germline loops: CDR1 SEHNR, CDR2 FQNEAQ (reference sequence). As DNA, the CDR3 is TGTGCCAGCAGCTTGGGGTCCGCAGATACGCAGTATTTT. Its translation: CASSLGSADTQYF. The full variable domain, rest sourced from reference TRBV7-9 and TRBJ2-3, is DTGVSQNPRHKITKRGQNVTFRCDPISEHNRLYWYRQTLGQGPEFLTYFQNEAQLEKSRLLSDRFSAERPKGSFSTLEIQRTEQGDSAMYLCASSLGSADTQYFGPGTRLTVL.

The chain recombines TRBV28 with TRBJ1-5; possible D gene TRBD1, 5 bases. V lost 3 bases and J 4 bases, leaving 13 bases between the germline ends. CDR1 is MDHEN and CDR2 is SYDVKM in the germline V gene. The CDR3 has 15 amino acids. The CDR3 reads CASSFVDSLNQPQHF. The CDR3 DNA follows: TGTGCCAGCAGTTTTGTCGACAGCTTAAATCAGCCCCAGCATTTT.

The chain combines TRBV28 with TRBJ2-7; D not certain. V was pared by 5 bases and J by 3 bases, with 8 bases between. The CDR3 spans 12 residues. Germline CDR1 is MDHEN and CDR2 is SYDVKM. CDR3 DNA sequence: TGTGCCAGCAGTCTTACGAGCTACGAGCAGTACTTC. Protein product: CASSLTSYEQYF.

The chain uses TRBV5-3 and TRBJ1-2; 8 bases align to TRBD1. TRBV5-3 is sorted into the ORF group, with uncertain function. V lost 4 bases to trimming and J lost 6 bases; unmatched junction nucleotides: 17. This CDR3 region has 17 residues. In DNA form, the CDR3 reads TGTGCCAGAAGCCCGGGGACAGGCCTTCAACGGTACCATGGCTACACCTTC. This encodes CARSPGTGLQRYHGYTF.